The 7 T cell receptor beta chains below were found in one sample sequenced in a study of blood T cells in healthy people across ages. Primers used in a second PCR of about 7 to 12 cycles were a sample-barcoded 5' primer and a J-beta primer mix. TCRdb re-called the 5' RACE reads through MiXCR, storing one row per CDR3 protein. This sample has approximately 1,000,000 distinct CDR3 sequences, with 45% found just once. The source material was blood. These receptors originate from an older woman in good health.

J is TRBJ2-7 and V is TRBV29-1; possibly TRBD2 for D (6 bases). The ends were cut back, 1 base at V and 3 bases at J, with 16 bases in the middle. Germline CDR1 is SQVTM and CDR2 is ANQGSEA. The CDR3 has 15 amino acids. This CDR3 is CSVEGGGKLGYEQYF. The CDR3, as DNA: TGCAGCGTTGAAGGCGGAGGGAAATTGGGCTACGAGCAGTACTTC.

This chain links TRBV20-1 with TRBJ2-1, with D hard to call. V was clipped by 6 bases and J by 0 bases, with 12 bases between them. The CDR3 consists of 14 residues. The V gene's germline CDR1 is DFQATT and CDR2 SNEGSKA (reference sequence). The CDR3 region is CSAARNSSYNEQFF. The CDR3 coding sequence is TGCAGTGCCGCGAGAAACAGCTCCTACAATGAGCAGTTCTTC.

The chain is built from TRBV18 and TRBJ2-4; the D call may be TRBD1 or TRBD2 (5 bases each). The CDR3 contains 18 residues. V gave up 3 bases and J gave up 1 base, with 19 bases separating them. The germline V gene has CDR1 KGHSH and CDR2 LQKENI. CDR3: CASSPERGPTWAKNIQYF. CDR3 DNA sequence: TGTGCCAGCTCACCCGAAAGGGGACCCACGTGGGCCAAAAACATTCAGTACTTC.

This chain connects TRBV20-1 to TRBJ2-3, with 7 bases lining up with TRBD1. Germline CDR1 DFQATT, CDR2 SNEGSKA (reference sequence). The CDR3 runs to 13 residues. The trim removed 7 bases at V and 2 bases at J, leaving 6 bases unmatched. The CDR3 here is CSVPTGNTDTQYF. DNA for the CDR3: TGCAGTGTTCCGACAGGGAACACAGATACGCAGTATTTT.

Many counts were recorded for this clonotype. The chain couples TRBV20-1 to TRBJ2-3; tentative D call: TRBD2 (6 bases). Germline CDR1 is DFQATT and CDR2 is SNEGSKA (reference sequence). Between the trimmed V and J ends, which lost 3 bases and 5 bases, there was a span of 12 bases. The CDR3 totals 13 residues. CDR3 region: CSASFMGGDTQYF. The CDR3, as DNA: TGCAGTGCTAGTTTTATGGGAGGAGATACGCAGTATTTT.

J is TRBJ2-3 and V is TRBV15, with no clear D. The CDR3 is 12 amino acids. V gave up 5 bases and J gave up 1 base, with 4 bases separating them. Germline CDR1 and CDR2: LNHNV and YYDKDF (reference sequence). This CDR3 is CATSGRTDTQYF. The CDR3, as DNA: TGTGCCACCAGCGGGCGCACAGATACGCAGTATTTT. The whole variable domain, remainder taken from reference TRBV15 and TRBJ2-3, is DAMVIQNPRYQVTQFGKPVTLSCSQTLNHNVMYWYQQKSSQAPKLLFHYYDKDFNNEADTPDNFQSRRPNTSFCFLDIRSPGLGDTAMYLCATSGRTDTQYFGPGTRLTVL.

On this clonotype: This may be a read error: a much more frequent sequence differs by one nucleotide. The rearrangement joins TRBV10-3 to TRBJ1-2; unclear D gene. CDR3 size: 16 residues. V lost 3 bases and J lost 2, with 16 bases in between. Germline CDR1 reads ENHRY; CDR2 reads SYGVKD. CDR3 loop: CAISDWALGKNYGYTF. The CDR3 region has the DNA TGTGCCATCAGTGATTGGGCTCTAGGGAAGAACTATGGCTACACCTTC.